Listed below are T cell receptor beta chains from one sample, sequenced in a study of OX40 agonist ivuxolimab in advanced cancers. Clones were read by immunoSEQ multiplex PCR, and TCRdb kept only the in-frame ones, dropping some. The sample has roughly 41,000 clones, roughly 86% seen once. The sequenced sample was CD4+ or CD8+ T cells sorted from blood, obtained in a trial of the OX40 agonist ivuxolimab. These receptors all stem from an adult with an advanced solid tumor such as melanoma, head and neck, liver or kidney cancer. Each CDR3 is given with its conserved first and last residue. The order of the fields is J gene, clone size, D gene, V gene, CDR3 protein, CDR3 DNA. The D gene is left open where the match is weak. The size entry is marked missing in some rows and otherwise reads once, few, many or a size class.

TRBJ1-2 | - | - | TRBV27 | CASSLSFSGGILGYTF | TGTGCCAGCAGTTTATCCTTCTCCGGGGGGATTTTAGGCTACACCTTC
TRBJ1-1 | - | - | TRBV18 | CASSPREPPIMNTEAFF | TGTGCCAGCTCACCCAGGGAACCACCCATCATGAACACTGAAGCTTTCTTT
TRBJ1-5 | few | TRBD1 | TRBV29-1 | CSAATGGNQPQHF | TGCAGCGCTGCGACAGGGGGCAATCAGCCCCAGCATTTT
TRBJ1-5 | once | - | TRBV2 | CASSETGYSNQPQHF | TGTGCCAGCAGTGAAACGGGATATAGCAATCAGCCCCAGCATTTT
TRBJ2-2 | - | - | TRBV5-5 | CASRTRRVGDTGELFF | TGTGCCAGCAGGACGAGAAGGGTGGGTGACACCGGGGAGCTGTTTTTT
TRBJ2-1 | - | - | TRBV7-9 | CASSFDSYNEQFF | TGTGCCAGCAGCTTTGACAGCTACAATGAGCAGTTCTTC
TRBJ1-4 | - | - | TRBV7-9 | CASSLVAESEKLFF | TGTGCCAGCAGCTTAGTCGCGGAGAGTGAAAAACTGTTTTTT
TRBJ1-1 | - | - | TRBV6-5 | CASSYDGQTTEAFF | TGTGCCAGCAGTTACGATGGACAGACTACTGAAGCTTTCTTT
TRBJ2-7 | once | - | TRBV10-3 | CAISESGWAYEQYF | TGTGCCATCAGTGAGTCAGGGTGGGCCTACGAGCAGTACTTC
TRBJ2-1 | - | - | TRBV7-3 | CASSPGTVREQFF | TGTGCCAGCAGCCCTGGGACTGTCCGGGAGCAGTTCTTC
TRBJ2-7 | - | - | TRBV6-5 | CASSSGFSDEQYF | TGTGCCAGCAGTTCAGGGTTTTCCGACGAGCAGTACTTC
TRBJ1-3 | - | - | TRBV27 | CASTLCSLGGREYTIYF | TGTGCCAGCACCCTTTGTTCGCTGGGGGGGCGGGAATACACCATATATTTT
TRBJ2-2 | - | - | TRBV7-6 | CASSLGWGYGELFF | TGTGCCAGCAGCTTAGGATGGGGGTATGGGGAGCTGTTTTTT
TRBJ1-5 | once | TRBD1 | TRBV7-9 | CASSLEGAPGQPQHF | TGTGCCAGCAGCTTAGAGGGGGCGCCAGGGCAGCCCCAGCATTTT